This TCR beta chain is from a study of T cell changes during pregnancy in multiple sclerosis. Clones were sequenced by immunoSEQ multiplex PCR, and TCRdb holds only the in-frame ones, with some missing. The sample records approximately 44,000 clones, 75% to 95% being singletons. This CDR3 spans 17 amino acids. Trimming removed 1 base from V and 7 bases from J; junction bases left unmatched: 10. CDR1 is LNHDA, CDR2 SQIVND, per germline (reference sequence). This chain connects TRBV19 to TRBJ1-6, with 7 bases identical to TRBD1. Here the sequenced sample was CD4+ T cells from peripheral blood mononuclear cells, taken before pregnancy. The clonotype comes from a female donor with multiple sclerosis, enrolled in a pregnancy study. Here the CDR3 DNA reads TGTGCCAGTAGTATAGTGTTACAGGGGAAGAGGAATTCACCCCTCCACTTT. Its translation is CASSIVLQGKRNSPLHF.